The T cell receptor (beta chain) under discussion was sequenced for a study of blood T cell repertoires in COVID-19. The wider study: Both acute and convalescent COVID-19 samples were obtained from the United States, Italy and Spain. The cDNA or gDNA used as material had been derived from T cells, B-cell-depleted T cells, or PBMCs.

Germline loops: CDR1 LNHDA, CDR2 SQIVND (reference sequence). This CDR3 contains 16 residues. Trimming left V 7 bases short and J 7 bases short, with 26 bases between. TCRdb's table, derived via immunoSEQ multiplex PCR, lists solely in-frame clones and lacks some. The table records approximately 76,000 clones, 82% of them present only once. The chain links TRBV19 to TRBJ2-7, with D possibly being TRBD1 (5 bases). The receptor comes from a man aged 45-60 years with acute or convalescent COVID-19. The specimen was peripheral blood. The CDR3 loop reads CASTDSSGTLTGEQYF. Written as DNA, the CDR3 is TGTGCCAGTACCGACAGTAGTGGAACTCTCACTGGGGAGCAGTACTTC.